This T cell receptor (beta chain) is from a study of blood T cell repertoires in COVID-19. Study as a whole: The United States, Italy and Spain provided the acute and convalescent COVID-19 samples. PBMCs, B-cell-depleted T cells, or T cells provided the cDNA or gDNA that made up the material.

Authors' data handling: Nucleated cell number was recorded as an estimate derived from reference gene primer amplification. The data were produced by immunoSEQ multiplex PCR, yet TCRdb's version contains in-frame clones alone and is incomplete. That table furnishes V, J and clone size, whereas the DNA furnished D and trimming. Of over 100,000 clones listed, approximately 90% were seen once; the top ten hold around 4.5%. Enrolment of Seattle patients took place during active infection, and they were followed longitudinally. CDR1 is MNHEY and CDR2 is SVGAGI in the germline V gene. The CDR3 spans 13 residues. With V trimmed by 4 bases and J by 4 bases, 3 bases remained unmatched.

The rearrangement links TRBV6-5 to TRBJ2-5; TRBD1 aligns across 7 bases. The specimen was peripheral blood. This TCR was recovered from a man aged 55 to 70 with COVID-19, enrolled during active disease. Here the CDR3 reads CASSSWTGETQYF. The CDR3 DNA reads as TGTGCCAGCAGTTCATGGACAGGAGAGACCCAGTACTTC.